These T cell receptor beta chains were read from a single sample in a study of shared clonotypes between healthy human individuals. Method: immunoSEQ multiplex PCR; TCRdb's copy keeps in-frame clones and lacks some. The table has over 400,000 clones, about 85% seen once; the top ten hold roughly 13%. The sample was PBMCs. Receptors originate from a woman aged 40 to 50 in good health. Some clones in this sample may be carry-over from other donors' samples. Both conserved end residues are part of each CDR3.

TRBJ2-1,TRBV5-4,CASSLPGQGTYNEQFF
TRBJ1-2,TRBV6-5,CASSYSWGGYTF
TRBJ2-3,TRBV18,CASSSNAPRATHTDTQYF
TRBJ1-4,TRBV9,CASSPGTGGLRGEKLFF
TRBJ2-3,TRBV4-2,CASSQDGEPADTQYF
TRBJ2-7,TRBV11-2,CASSPLGGRHGHEQYF
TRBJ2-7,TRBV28,CASSPRARFEQYF
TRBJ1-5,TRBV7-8,CASSSTTGGFGAQHF
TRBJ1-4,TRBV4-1,CASSQVSSGPPSLREKLFF
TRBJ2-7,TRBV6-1,CASSGSGTGVGEQYF
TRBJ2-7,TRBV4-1,CASSRLLAGGPGEQYF
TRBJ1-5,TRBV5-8,CASSSSVHLTQPQHF
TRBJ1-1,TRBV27,CASSRRYGDTEAFF
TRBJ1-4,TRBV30,CAWSNGTGTRKLFF
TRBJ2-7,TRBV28,CASSATEFAYEQYF
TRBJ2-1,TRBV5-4,CASSLDSGTNEQFF
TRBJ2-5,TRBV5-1,CASSFGGQETQYF
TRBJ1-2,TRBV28,CASSLRGFGGYTF
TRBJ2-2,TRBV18,CASSPRTSGRAYAGELFF
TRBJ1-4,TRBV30,CACSLGFNEKLFF
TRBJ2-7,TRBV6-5,CASSFASAYEQYF
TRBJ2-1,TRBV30,CAWAVNEQFF
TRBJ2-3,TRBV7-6,CASRLTDTQYF
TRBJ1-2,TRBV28,CASSSRGRSGYTF
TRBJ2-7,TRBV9,CASSSRDKGSYEQYF
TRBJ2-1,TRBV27,CASSLDLGGNEQFF
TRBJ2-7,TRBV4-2,CASSQVKGSVQYF
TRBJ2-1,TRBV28,CASKTSGASSYNEQFF
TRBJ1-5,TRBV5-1,CASSRDGGQPQHF
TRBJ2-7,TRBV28,CASRDFDRSGEQYF
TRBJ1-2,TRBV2,CASRADSHGYTF
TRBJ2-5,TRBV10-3,CAIRGQGTETQYF
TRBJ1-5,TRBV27,CASSTRWGGAGNQPQHF
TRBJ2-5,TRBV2,CASSVERGWEETQYF
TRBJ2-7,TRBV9,CASSASNQGATEQYF
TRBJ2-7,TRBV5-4,CASSLDPRQGRVGEQYF
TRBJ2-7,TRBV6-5,CASSRGPYEQYF
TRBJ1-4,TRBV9,CASSVEGARGEKLFF
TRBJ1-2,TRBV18,CASFALKTVPNYGYTF
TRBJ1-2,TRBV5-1,CASSSEGNYGYTF
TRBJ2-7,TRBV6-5,CASSPRGYEQYF
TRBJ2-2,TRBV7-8,CASSFGTGELFF
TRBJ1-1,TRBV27,CASRPGTDTEAFF
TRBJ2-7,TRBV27,CASSLYARSEQYF
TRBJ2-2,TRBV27,CASSLSRGRDTGELFF
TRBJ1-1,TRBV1,CTSSQDRAGTSSGGTEAFF
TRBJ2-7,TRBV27,CASSPQTGSLREQYF
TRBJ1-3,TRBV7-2,CASSLVGAGGAGNTIYF
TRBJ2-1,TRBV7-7,CASSSSTSGRAYNEQFF